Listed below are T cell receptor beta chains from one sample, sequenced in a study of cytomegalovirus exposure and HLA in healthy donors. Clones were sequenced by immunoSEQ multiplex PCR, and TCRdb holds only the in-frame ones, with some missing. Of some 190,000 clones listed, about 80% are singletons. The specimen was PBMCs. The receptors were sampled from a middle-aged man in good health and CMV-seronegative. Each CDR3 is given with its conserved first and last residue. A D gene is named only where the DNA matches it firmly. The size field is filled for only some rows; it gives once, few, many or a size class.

CASSPRDRGLGNTIYF	TGTGCCAGCAGCCCTCGGGACAGGGGTTTAGGAAACACCATATATTTT	TRBD1	TRBV5-4	TRBJ1-3	.
CASSSGLAGGETQYF	TGTGCCAGCAGTTCAGGACTAGCGGGAGGGGAGACCCAGTACTTC	TRBD2	TRBV27	TRBJ2-5	once
CASPKPLPKKTGSKPHQPQHF	TGTGCCAGCCCGAAACCTCTTCCTAAGAAAACAGGGTCGAAGCCTCATCAGCCCCAGCATTTT	.	TRBV28	TRBJ1-5	.
CACLTGVGTDTQYF	TGTGCCTGCCTCACAGGGGTTGGTACAGATACGCAGTATTTT	TRBD1	TRBV30	TRBJ2-3	.
CASSHTGVGGTGELFF	TGCGCCAGCAGCCATACAGGGGTTGGAGGCACCGGGGAGCTGTTTTTT	TRBD1	TRBV4-1	TRBJ2-2	.
CASSPLTSGGGTTDTQYF	TGTGCCAGCAGTCCCCTTACCTCGGGGGGCGGTACCACAGATACGCAGTATTTT	.	TRBV7-3	TRBJ2-3	once
CASSVATGPYEQYF	TGTGCCAGCAGCGTAGCTACAGGTCCCTACGAGCAGTACTTC	.	TRBV9	TRBJ2-7	.
CASSEAGGSNQPQHF	TGTGCCAGCAGTGAAGCAGGAGGCAGCAATCAGCCCCAGCATTTT	.	TRBV6-1	TRBJ1-5	.
CATLRGGATNEKLFF	TGTGCCACCCTCCGGGGGGGTGCAACTAATGAAAAACTGTTTTTT	.	TRBV6-1	TRBJ1-4	.
CASSLESTSGGAYEQYF	TGTGCCAGCAGCTTAGAATCGACTAGCGGGGGAGCCTACGAGCAGTACTTC	TRBD2	TRBV11-3	TRBJ2-7	few
CASSQGQGSQPQHF	TGTGCCAGCTCACAGGGACAGGGGAGTCAGCCCCAGCATTTT	TRBD1	TRBV18	TRBJ1-5	.
CASSLALNLDRGEAFF	TGCGCCAGCAGCTTGGCCCTCAACCTTGACAGAGGCGAAGCTTTCTTT	.	TRBV5-1	TRBJ1-1	.
CASSISGGTSLPEQFF	TGTGCCAGCAGCATCTCAGGCGGGACTAGTTTGCCTGAGCAGTTCTTC	TRBD2	TRBV7-3	TRBJ2-1	.
CASSAHPDGRGRGIQETQYF	TGTGCCAGCAGTGCCCATCCGGACGGCAGGGGGCGGGGAATACAAGAGACCCAGTACTTC	TRBD1	TRBV6-1	TRBJ2-5	.
CASSGTATGELFF	TGTGCCAGCAGCGGGACAGCCACCGGGGAGCTGTTTTTT	TRBD1	TRBV11-3	TRBJ2-2	.
CASSQGAGGLYEQYF	TGTGCCAGCAGCCAAGGGGCGGGGGGCTTGTACGAGCAGTACTTC	TRBD2	TRBV4-2	TRBJ2-7	.
CASSLSGAVGETQYF	TGTGCCAGCAGTCTCTCTGGGGCAGTTGGAGAGACCCAGTACTTC	.	TRBV28	TRBJ2-5	.
CASSLGQVSSGANVLTF	TGTGCCAGCAGCTTAGGACAGGTTAGCTCTGGGGCCAACGTCCTGACTTTC	.	TRBV7-6	TRBJ2-6	.
CASSYGQGGNEKLFF	TGTGCCAGCAGTTACGGGCAGGGAGGTAATGAAAAACTGTTTTTT	.	TRBV6-6	TRBJ1-4	.
CASSYGSYNEKLFF	TGTGCCAGCAGTTACGGCAGTTACAATGAAAAACTGTTTTTT	.	TRBV6-5	TRBJ1-4	.
CASSELESGYTF	TGTGCCAGCAGTGAACTTGAGTCCGGCTACACCTTC	.	TRBV6-1	TRBJ1-2	.
CASSQRTGALGYTF	TGTGCCAGCAGCCAGAGGACAGGGGCGCTTGGCTACACCTTC	TRBD1	TRBV6-5	TRBJ1-2	.
CASSEAGWGHYEQYF	TGTGCCAGCAGTGAAGCGGGTTGGGGCCACTACGAGCAGTACTTC	.	TRBV27	TRBJ2-7	.
CASSFSGSSTDTQYF	TGTGCCAGCAGCTTCAGCGGGAGTAGCACAGATACGCAGTATTTT	TRBD2	TRBV13	TRBJ2-3	.
CASSLAGEGQPQHF	TGTGCCAGCAGCTTAGCTGGGGAGGGTCAGCCCCAGCATTTT	.	TRBV7-6	TRBJ1-5	.
CASSWDTGNYGYTF	TGCGCCAGCAGCTGGGACACAGGGAACTATGGCTACACCTTC	.	TRBV5-1	TRBJ1-2	.
CASTDQGPPYEQYF	TGTGCCAGCACCGACCAGGGCCCCCCCTACGAGCAGTACTTC	.	TRBV28	TRBJ2-7	.
CASSLRRDTDTQYF	TGCGCCAGCAGCTTACGCAGGGACACAGATACGCAGTATTTT	.	TRBV5-1	TRBJ2-3	.
CAWSLSTPLGQYSNQPQHF	TGTGCCTGGAGTTTGAGTACACCCCTGGGGCAGTATAGCAATCAGCCCCAGCATTTT	.	TRBV30	TRBJ1-5	.
CAWAGEDTQYF	TGTGCCTGGGCAGGGGAAGATACGCAGTATTTT	.	TRBV30	TRBJ2-3	.
CASSLHPDSANYGYTF	TGTGCCAGCAGCTTACACCCGGACAGCGCTAACTATGGCTACACCTTC	.	TRBV6-6	TRBJ1-2	.
CASSRRRDSYEQYF	TGTGCCAGTAGTAGAAGGAGGGACTCCTACGAGCAGTACTTC	.	TRBV19	TRBJ2-7	once
CASSPIGSNYGYTF	TGTGCCAGCAGTCCCATCGGTTCTAACTATGGCTACACCTTC	.	TRBV6-1	TRBJ1-2	.
CASSPQLAGVGEQFF	TGTGCCAGCAGCCCCCAACTAGCGGGAGTAGGGGAGCAGTTCTTC	TRBD2	TRBV9	TRBJ2-1	.
CAIATGGTYEQYF	TGTGCCATCGCGACAGGGGGTACCTACGAGCAGTACTTC	TRBD1	TRBV10-3	TRBJ2-7	.
CASSPDRWIHTQYF	TGTGCCAGCAGCCCGGACAGATGGATCCATACGCAGTATTTT	.	TRBV27	TRBJ2-3	.
CASSQTGNNEQFF	TGCGCCAGCAGCCAAACAGGGAACAATGAGCAGTTCTTC	.	TRBV4-1	TRBJ2-1	.
CAMGQENTGELFF	TGTGCCATGGGGCAGGAGAACACCGGGGAGCTGTTTTTT	.	TRBV11-3	TRBJ2-2	.
CASSFGTGYYEQYF	TGCGCCAGCAGCTTCGGGACAGGGTACTACGAGCAGTACTTC	TRBD1	TRBV5-1	TRBJ2-7	.
CASSVGLAGIQETQYF	TGTGCCAGCAGCGTAGGACTAGCGGGGATCCAAGAGACCCAGTACTTC	TRBD2	TRBV9	TRBJ2-5	.
CASSPRQMNTGELFF	TGCGCCAGCAGCCCTCGACAGATGAACACCGGGGAGCTGTTTTTT	.	TRBV5-1	TRBJ2-2	once
CASSPHRGPNTEAFF	TGTGCCAGCAGTCCTCACCGGGGTCCGAACACTGAAGCTTTCTTT	.	TRBV6-5	TRBJ1-1	.
CATSRDLPLATNYGYTF	TGTGCCACCAGCAGAGATTTGCCCCTAGCAACAAACTATGGCTACACCTTC	.	TRBV15	TRBJ1-2	.